This T cell receptor beta chain is drawn from a study of blood T cell repertoires in COVID-19. Whole-study context: From the United States, Italy and Spain came samples of acute and convalescent COVID-19. T cells, B-cell-depleted T cells, or PBMCs provided the cDNA or gDNA that served as material.

Germline CDR1 is LGHDT and CDR2 is YNNKEL (reference sequence). This CDR3 comprises 14 residues. V gave up 4 bases and J gave up 7 bases; unmatched junction bases: 5. Source study methods: How many nucleated cells were present was estimated from reference gene primer amplification. The repertoire was sequenced with immunoSEQ multiplex PCR; TCRdb's copy has only in-frame clones and lacks some. Clone size and V and J calls were adopted from that table, with D and trimming inferred from the DNA. The data show about 190,000 clones, 80% to 90% seen once. The chain couples TRBV3-1 (or the pseudogene TRBV3-2) to TRBJ2-2; the match to TRBD1 covers 8 bases. The sequenced material came from peripheral blood. This sequence was found in a woman under 30 who had recovered from COVID-19. The CDR3 DNA sequence: TGTGCCAGCAGCCCCCGGACAGGGATCGGGGAGCTGTTTTTT. Its protein is CASSPRTGIGELFF.